The text below deals with one TCR beta chain. The data derive from a study of blood T cell repertoires in COVID-19. Study background: Italy, Spain and the United States were the sources of the convalescent and acute COVID-19 samples. PBMCs, B-cell-depleted T cells, or T cells provided the cDNA or gDNA that made up the material.

CDR3 length equals 15 residues. Germline trimming cut 0 bases from V and 6 bases from J; bases unmatched to any gene: 3. CDR1 and CDR2 (germline): SGHRS, YFSETQ. In the original processing: Amplification with reference gene primers provided the estimates of nucleated cell counts. The repertoire was sequenced with immunoSEQ multiplex PCR; TCRdb's copy has only in-frame clones and lacks some. Clone size and V and J calls were adopted from that table, with D and trimming inferred from the DNA. This table holds approximately 260,000 clones, over 75% found once. Source material: peripheral blood. This sequence originates from a woman in her 70s with acute or convalescent COVID-19. The chain is built from TRBV5-1 and TRBJ1-6; TRBD1 matches 7 bases. DNA of the CDR3: TGCGCCAGCAGCTTGGAAGGGGGCAGTAATTCACCCCTCCACTTT. Translation gives CASSLEGGSNSPLHF. Full variable domain (remainder filled in from reference TRBV5-1 and TRBJ1-6): KAGVTQTPRYLIKTRGQQVTLSCSPISGHRSVSWYQQTPGQGLQFLFEYFSETQRNKGNFPGRFSGRQFSNSRSEMNVSTLELGDSALYLCASSLEGGSNSPLHFGNGTRLTVT.